The 26 T cell receptor beta chains in this list originate from one sample, sequenced in a study of shared clonotypes between healthy human individuals. TCRdb's copy holds only in-frame clones and misses some; the assay was immunoSEQ multiplex PCR. The table records around 300,000 clones, roughly 91% of them present only once. The sample consisted of memory CD8+ T cells sorted from blood. Stated subset: CD45RO+ cells pooled with CCR7-negative TemRA cells. The receptors were gathered from a man between 18 and 29 years old in good health.

The rearrangement uses TRBV7-2 and TRBJ1-6, with 9 bases lining up with TRBD1. In germline, CDR1 is SGHTA, CDR2 FQGNSA. V shed 5 bases, J shed 9 bases, and the junction held 8 bases outside the gene matches. This CDR3 contains 15 residues. Here the CDR3 reads CASSPGTGWRSPLHF. CDR3 bases: TGTGCCAGCAGCCCGGGGACAGGGTGGCGTTCACCCCTCCACTTT.

The chain links TRBV7-8 to TRBJ2-7; the match to TRBD1 covers 7 bases. The V and J ends lost 4 bases and 2 bases, in that order; junction bases with no gene match: 23. The CDR3 has 20 residues. Germline CDR1 is SGHVS and CDR2 is FQNEAQ. The CDR3 is CASSSESTGSWALKAYEQYF. The CDR3 bases are TGTGCCAGCAGCTCCGAATCGACAGGGTCCTGGGCGTTAAAGGCCTACGAGCAGTACTTC.

This clone showed up just once. V is TRBV4-1 and J is TRBJ2-7, with D possibly being TRBD2 (5 bases). Looked up from germline, CDR1 is MGHRA and CDR2 is YSYEKL. This CDR3 region has 16 residues. The V end was cut by 3 bases, the J end by 3 bases, with 18 bases between. CDR3: CASSHIARTLRYEQYF. For the CDR3, the DNA is TGCGCCAGCAGCCATATAGCCCGGACTTTACGCTACGAGCAGTACTTC.

The rearrangement joins TRBV25-1 to TRBJ1-4; D is possibly TRBD1 (5 bases). The CDR3 runs to 15 residues. Trimming left V 1 base short and J 8 bases short, with 14 bases between. Germline lookup yields CDR1 MGHDK and CDR2 SYGVNS. In nucleotides, the CDR3 is TGTGCCAGCAGTGAATGGTATAGGGAGGGGGAAAAACTGTTTTTT. It translates to CASSEWYREGEKLFF.

This chain links TRBV6-6 with TRBJ2-5; 10 bases fit TRBD2. CDR1 and CDR2 (germline): MNHNY, SVGAGI (reference sequence). With 5 bases clipped from V and 4 bases from J, the junction kept 7 bases outside the gene matches. The CDR3 consists of 15 residues. The CDR3 nucleotides are TGTGCCAGCAGTACCTCCCTAGCGGGAGCAGAGACCCAGTACTTC. Protein: CASSTSLAGAETQYF.

The chain carries TRBV15 and TRBJ2-5; D is perhaps TRBD2 (5 bases). In germline, CDR1 is LNHNV, CDR2 YYDKDF (reference sequence). V lost 1 base, J lost 5 bases, and 11 bases lay in between. The CDR3 contains 14 residues. The CDR3 DNA follows: TGTGCCACCAGCAGAGTGACGGGGAGTGAGACCCAGTACTTC. Translation: CATSRVTGSETQYF.

The rearrangement links TRBV2 to TRBJ1-4; 7 bases match TRBD1. This CDR3 is 14 amino acids long. J gave up 6 bases and V 7 bases, and 8 bases lay outside the gene matches. Germline V gene data show CDR1 as SNHLY and CDR2 as FYNNEI. The DNA of the CDR3 is TGTGCCAGCAATAGGGACAGCATAGATGAAAAACTGTTTTTT. Amino acid sequence: CASNRDSIDEKLFF.

To note about this clone: No conserved phenylalanine or tryptophan is present at the end of the CDR3, so a read error is the likely explanation. It is unclear where the CDR3 begins or ends on the DNA, so no DNA is shown, and the CDR3 is as TCRdb lists it. The rearrangement links TRBV10-3 to TRBJ1-3. The CDR3 contains 10 residues when both ends are counted. CDR1 ENHRY and CDR2 SYGVKD come from the germline V gene. The CDR3 loop is CAIRVEARRS.

The chain combines TRBV23-1 with TRBJ2-6; the D gene is possibly TRBD2 (5 bases). TRBV23-1 is labeled an ORF, and its function is uncertain. The CDR3 is 18 residues long. The V end lost 0 bases, the J end lost 1 base, and 13 bases lay between the germline ends. The CDR3 spells CASSQSPEGISGANVLTF. The CDR3 DNA reads TGCGCCAGCAGTCAATCACCTGAGGGAATTTCTGGGGCCAACGTCCTGACTTTC.

Notes on this clone: This clone may be a read error of a much larger clone one base away. The chain carries TRBV28 and TRBJ2-7; 11 bases agree with TRBD2. With 5 bases clipped from V and 3 bases from J, the junction kept 3 bases outside the gene matches. CDR1 and CDR2 (germline): MDHEN, SYDVKM. This CDR3 comprises 14 residues. The CDR3 reads CASSLSGGDYEQYF. DNA for the CDR3: TGTGCCAGCAGTCTTAGCGGGGGGGACTACGAGCAGTACTTC.

This clone has more than one count but fewer than ten. This sequence joins TRBV2 and TRBJ2-5; 10 bases map to TRBD1. V trimming: 4 bases; J trimming: 4 bases; junction bases outside the gene matches: 6. The CDR3 has 15 residues. CDR1 SNHLY and CDR2 FYNNEI come from the germline V gene. The CDR3 DNA reads TGTGCCAGCAGTGGGGACAGGGGAATACGAGAGACCCAGTACTTC. As protein: CASSGDRGIRETQYF.

This clone has more than one count but fewer than ten. V is TRBV5-6 and J is TRBJ2-7, with 8 positions matching TRBD2. The CDR3 is 14 residues long. V was clipped by 4 bases and J by 3 bases; unmatched bases: 6. CDR1 SGHDT and CDR2 YYEEEE come from the germline V gene. The CDR3 coding sequence is TGTGCCAGCAGCCTAACCGGGACTAGCTACGAGCAGTACTTC. This gives the protein CASSLTGTSYEQYF.

This clone was counted many times. This chain connects TRBV13 to TRBJ1-6, with D hard to call. Germline values: CDR1 PRHDT, CDR2 FYEKMQ (reference sequence). V shed 5 bases and J shed 9 bases, with 17 bases lying between them. The CDR3 covers 15 residues. The CDR3 here is CASSQIGGSASPLHF. DNA for the CDR3: TGTGCCAGCAGCCAAATCGGAGGGTCTGCTTCACCCCTCCACTTT.

V gene TRBV5-6 combines with J gene TRBJ2-7, with D perhaps TRBD1 or TRBD2 (6 bases each). V lost 2 bases to trimming and J lost 6 bases, with 9 bases between them. From germline, CDR1 is SGHDT and CDR2 YYEEEE. The CDR3 has 12 amino acids. Written as DNA, the CDR3 is TGTGCCAGCAGCTTAGGGGGAGGCGAGCAGTACTTC. Its translation: CASSLGGGEQYF.

The rearrangement uses TRBV7-2 and TRBJ2-7, with unresolved D. Germline CDR1 SGHTA, CDR2 FQGNSA. The germline V and J ends were trimmed by 3 bases and 5 bases, with 23 bases remaining between them. The CDR3 has 17 residues. As DNA, the CDR3 is TGTGCCAGCAGCTTCCCCGCCCTAGGGTCCCCCACCCACGAGCAGTACTTC. Protein sequence: CASSFPALGSPTHEQYF.

This clone was seen at least ten times. The chain uses TRBV2 and TRBJ1-2, with 8 positions matching TRBD1. The J segment lost 0 bases and the V segment lost 6 bases, leaving 6 bases of the junction unmatched. Germline V gene lookup returns CDR1 SNHLY and CDR2 FYNNEI. CDR3 length equals 15 residues. CDR3 in DNA: TGTGCCAGCAGGCTCGACAGGGGAGCTAACTATGGCTACACCTTC. As protein: CASRLDRGANYGYTF. Combining the CDR3 with reference TRBV2 and TRBJ1-2 gives the whole variable domain EPEVTQTPSHQVTQMGQEVILRCVPISNHLYFYWYRQILGQKVEFLVSFYNNEISEKSEIFDDQFSVERPDGSNFTLKIRSTKLEDSAMYFCASRLDRGANYGYTFGSGTRLTVV.

The genes are TRBV28 and TRBJ1-2; D is ambiguous. The CDR3 loop spans 14 amino acids. CDR1 is MDHEN and CDR2 is SYDVKM in the germline V gene. V was pared by 3 bases and J by 7 bases, with 15 bases between. CDR3: CASSFPAEAPGYTF. The CDR3, as DNA: TGTGCCAGCAGTTTCCCCGCAGAGGCCCCTGGCTACACCTTC.

The chain couples TRBV7-9 to TRBJ2-7, with a tentative D call TRBD2 (6 bases). The V end lost 7 bases, the J end lost 6 bases, and 16 bases lay between the germline ends. Germline lookup yields CDR1 SEHNR and CDR2 FQNEAQ (reference sequence). The CDR3 sequence is 13 residues long. The CDR3 sequence is CASTPTSESEQYF. Here the CDR3 DNA reads TGTGCCAGCACCCCGACTAGTGAGAGCGAGCAGTACTTC.

The chain couples TRBV13 to TRBJ1-2; D is undetermined. Trimming took 3 bases from V and 0 from J, leaving 8 bases between them. The germline gives CDR1 PRHDT, CDR2 FYEKMQ (reference sequence). This CDR3 comprises 14 residues. The CDR3 sequence is CASSFEGTNYGYTF. For the CDR3, the DNA is TGTGCCAGCAGCTTTGAGGGTACTAACTATGGCTACACCTTC.

The chain couples TRBV4-1 to TRBJ2-1, with 7 bases fitting TRBD2. Trimming cost V 3 bases and J 8 bases; bases outside gene matches: 10. In germline, CDR1 is MGHRA, CDR2 YSYEKL. The CDR3 covers 15 residues. The CDR3 coding sequence is TGCGCCAGCAGCCAGAGGGAAACTAGCGCCGATGAGCAGTTCTTC. Amino acids: CASSQRETSADEQFF.

The V gene is TRBV7-9, the J gene TRBJ2-7; D may be TRBD1 (7 bases). The CDR3 is 16 residues long. Germline V gene sequence: CDR1 SEHNR, CDR2 FQNEAQ (reference sequence). Between the trimmed V and J ends, which lost 5 bases and 0 bases, there was a span of 17 bases. The CDR3 DNA follows: TGTGCCAGCAGCCCCCCCAGGGGGGCTAGCTCCTACGAGCAGTACTTC. Translated, it gives CASSPPRGASSYEQYF.

The CDR3 DNA follows: TGTGCCAGCAGTTTAATCGGGAGGCGCGAGCAGTACTTC. It yields the protein CASSLIGRREQYF. The rearrangement uses TRBV27 and TRBJ2-7; 7 positions match TRBD2. CDR1 and CDR2 (germline): MNHEY, SMNVEV (reference sequence). V lost 2 bases, J lost 6 bases, and 4 bases stayed unmatched. The CDR3 has 13 residues.

This sequence joins TRBV27 and TRBJ1-5, with 8 bases aligning to TRBD1. V shed 2 bases and J 4 bases; nucleotides not matched to a gene: 1. Germline loops: CDR1 MNHEY, CDR2 SMNVEV (reference sequence). This CDR3 has 14 amino acids. The CDR3 reads CASSLQGANQPQHF. The CDR3 DNA reads as TGTGCCAGCAGTTTACAGGGGGCTAATCAGCCCCAGCATTTT.

The gene calls are TRBV2 and TRBJ2-7, with 10 bases aligning to TRBD1. The length of the CDR3 is 13 residues. The V gene's germline CDR1 is SNHLY and CDR2 FYNNEI. Germline trimming cut 11 bases from V and 1 base from J; bases unmatched to any gene: 5. The CDR3 DNA is TGTGCCTTAAGACAGGGGGCATCCTACGAGCAGTACTTC. Residues: CALRQGASYEQYF.

The chain joins TRBV4-3 to TRBJ2-7, with D uncertain. The CDR3 is 13 residues long. Trimming removed 0 bases at V and 5 bases at J, with 8 bases between. CDR1 and CDR2 from the germline V gene are LGHNA and YSLEER. As DNA, the CDR3 is TGCGCCAGCAGCCAAGAGACTCCGCACGAGCAGTACTTC. Its translation: CASSQETPHEQYF.

CDR3 region: CASSFPGGGNEQFF. CDR3 in DNA: TGTGCCAGCAGTTTCCCGGGAGGGGGCAATGAGCAGTTCTTC. The gene calls are TRBV28 and TRBJ2-1; 8 positions match TRBD2. CDR3 size: 14 residues. Germline CDR1 and CDR2: MDHEN and SYDVKM. V lost 3 bases to trimming and J lost 6 bases; unmatched junction nucleotides: 4.